This is a list of T cell receptor beta chains from one sample in a study of cytomegalovirus exposure and HLA in healthy donors. Clones were sequenced by immunoSEQ multiplex PCR, and TCRdb holds only the in-frame ones, with some missing. The sample yields 150,000 to 160,000 clones, 70% to 80% seen once. Sequenced material: PBMCs. These receptors all come from a man aged 25 to 40 in good health and CMV-seropositive. CDR3s include the opening cysteine and the closing phenylalanine or tryptophan. Each record gives: D gene, J gene, V gene, clone size, CDR3 protein, CDR3 DNA. D genes are given only for firm matches. Size tells how often a clone was seen (once, few, many) or the class of an expanded clone, and some rows leave it out.

d_gene: TRBD2; j_gene: TRBJ2-7; v_gene: TRBV13; abundance: few; CDR3aa: CASSSLAGGDAEQYF; CDR3nt: TGTGCCAGCAGCTCCTTAGCGGGGGGGGATGCGGAGCAGTACTTC
d_gene: TRBD1; j_gene: TRBJ2-7; v_gene: TRBV6-6; abundance: .; CDR3aa: CASRGQGADTYEQYF; CDR3nt: TGTGCCAGCAGAGGACAGGGGGCGGACACCTACGAGCAGTACTTC
d_gene: .; j_gene: TRBJ1-5; v_gene: TRBV30; abundance: once; CDR3aa: CAWSVLRNQPQHF; CDR3nt: TGTGCCTGGAGTGTACTAAGGAATCAGCCCCAGCATTTT
d_gene: TRBD1; j_gene: TRBJ2-1; v_gene: TRBV5-6; abundance: .; CDR3aa: CASSLGAGGRSYNEQFF; CDR3nt: TGTGCCAGCAGCTTGGGCGCAGGGGGAAGATCCTACAATGAGCAGTTCTTC
d_gene: .; j_gene: TRBJ1-1; v_gene: TRBV2; abundance: .; CDR3aa: CASGGEGLNTEAFF; CDR3nt: TGTGCCAGCGGCGGGGAGGGGTTGAACACTGAAGCTTTCTTT
d_gene: .; j_gene: TRBJ1-2; v_gene: TRBV7-8; abundance: .; CDR3aa: CASSLRGGDKGYTF; CDR3nt: TGTGCCAGCAGCTTAAGGGGGGGGGATAAGGGCTACACCTTC
d_gene: TRBD2; j_gene: TRBJ2-1; v_gene: TRBV10-3; abundance: .; CDR3aa: CAISESGTSGRAYNEQFF; CDR3nt: TGTGCCATCAGTGAGTCAGGAACTAGCGGGAGGGCCTACAATGAGCAGTTCTTC
d_gene: TRBD2; j_gene: TRBJ2-5; v_gene: TRBV29-1; abundance: .; CDR3aa: CSVIPLAGETQYF; CDR3nt: TGCAGCGTTATCCCCCTAGCGGGGGAGACCCAGTACTTC
d_gene: .; j_gene: TRBJ1-2; v_gene: TRBV7-9; abundance: .; CDR3aa: CASSLRADGDGYTF; CDR3nt: TGTGCCAGCAGCTTACGGGCTGACGGGGATGGCTACACCTTC
d_gene: TRBD1; j_gene: TRBJ2-2; v_gene: TRBV5-1; abundance: .; CDR3aa: CASSPDRTNTGELFF; CDR3nt: TGCGCCAGCAGCCCGGACAGGACGAACACCGGGGAGCTGTTTTTT
d_gene: .; j_gene: TRBJ2-5; v_gene: TRBV1; abundance: .; CDR3aa: CTSSQDISETQYF; CDR3nt: TGCACCAGCAGCCAAGATATTTCGGAGACCCAGTACTTC
d_gene: .; j_gene: TRBJ1-1; v_gene: TRBV7-9; abundance: .; CDR3aa: CASSLQQGNTEAFF; CDR3nt: TGTGCCAGCAGCCTACAACAGGGGAACACTGAAGCTTTCTTT
d_gene: .; j_gene: TRBJ1-1; v_gene: TRBV2; abundance: .; CDR3aa: CASSEGRVAGTEAFF; CDR3nt: TGTGCCAGCAGTGAAGGGAGGGTAGCGGGCACTGAAGCTTTCTTT
d_gene: TRBD1; j_gene: TRBJ1-1; v_gene: TRBV27; abundance: few; CDR3aa: CASSKTRGLGTEAFF; CDR3nt: TGTGCCAGCAGCAAGACCAGGGGGCTGGGAACTGAAGCTTTCTTT
d_gene: TRBD1; j_gene: TRBJ1-5; v_gene: TRBV18; abundance: .; CDR3aa: CASSPDRVGNQPQHF; CDR3nt: TGTGCCAGCTCACCCGACAGGGTTGGCAATCAGCCCCAGCATTTT
d_gene: TRBD2; j_gene: TRBJ2-2; v_gene: TRBV7-8; abundance: once; CDR3aa: CASSLAGGITGELFF; CDR3nt: TGTGCCAGCAGCCTAGCGGGAGGGATCACCGGGGAGCTGTTTTTT
d_gene: TRBD2; j_gene: TRBJ2-2; v_gene: TRBV30; abundance: many; CDR3aa: CAWSTGLAGDTGELFF; CDR3nt: TGTGCCTGGAGTACCGGACTAGCGGGGGACACCGGGGAGCTGTTTTTT
d_gene: .; j_gene: TRBJ2-3; v_gene: TRBV5-1; abundance: .; CDR3aa: CASSPDGHQNTDTQYF; CDR3nt: TGCGCTAGCAGCCCGGACGGACACCAGAACACAGATACGCAGTATTTT
d_gene: .; j_gene: TRBJ2-5; v_gene: TRBV11-2; abundance: .; CDR3aa: CASSREGRETQYF; CDR3nt: TGTGCCAGCAGCCGTGAGGGAAGGGAGACCCAGTACTTC
d_gene: .; j_gene: TRBJ1-1; v_gene: TRBV7-2; abundance: .; CDR3aa: CASSRNTLNTEAFF; CDR3nt: TGTGCCAGCAGCCGAAACACCTTGAACACTGAAGCTTTCTTT
d_gene: .; j_gene: TRBJ1-6; v_gene: TRBV30; abundance: .; CDR3aa: CAWMALPGGGVNSPLHF; CDR3nt: TGTGCCTGGATGGCTCTGCCCGGAGGTGGGGTTAATTCACCCCTCCACTTT
d_gene: .; j_gene: TRBJ1-5; v_gene: TRBV7-9; abundance: .; CDR3aa: CASSKSGQPQHF; CDR3nt: TGTGCCAGCAGCAAGTCGGGGCAGCCCCAGCATTTT
d_gene: .; j_gene: TRBJ1-3; v_gene: TRBV27; abundance: .; CDR3aa: CASSLTRGSSGNTIYF; CDR3nt: TGTGCCAGCAGTTTAACCCGGGGGAGCTCTGGAAACACCATATATTTT
d_gene: TRBD1; j_gene: TRBJ2-7; v_gene: TRBV5-1; abundance: .; CDR3aa: CASSDRDRDSYEQYF; CDR3nt: TGCGCCAGCAGTGACCGGGACAGGGACTCCTACGAGCAGTACTTC